Listed below are T cell receptor beta chains from one sample, sequenced in a study of T cell repertoires in cytomegalovirus infection. TCRdb processed the reads anew with MiXCR; each CDR3 protein has one entry. The profile shows roughly 350,000 distinct CDR3 sequences, roughly 34% of them singletons. These receptors lack a known antigen. Sequenced material: cultured PBMCs, taken from culture after CMV antigen stimulation. These receptor sequences come from a human donor in good health (CMV status not recorded). Some clones in this sample may be carry-over from other donors' samples. The CDR3 runs from the conserved cysteine through the conserved F or W. Clone size, where shown, is once, few, many, or a class for clones that have expanded.

CDR3 protein: CASSSPPWTGFGNTIYF
clone size: few
V gene: TRBV7-8
J gene: TRBJ1-3

CDR3 protein: CASSSGTAAYPLSYGYTF
clone size: many
V gene: TRBV7-2
J gene: TRBJ1-2

CDR3 protein: CASSFRISVPYGYTF
clone size: many
V gene: TRBV19
J gene: TRBJ1-2

CDR3 protein: CASSYVGRRAYEQYF
clone size: few
V gene: TRBV6-2/TRBV6-3
J gene: TRBJ2-7

CDR3 protein: CASSSAGASNEQFF
clone size: few
V gene: TRBV7-2
J gene: TRBJ2-1

CDR3 protein: CASSQGRADTQYF
clone size: -
V gene: TRBV4-1
J gene: TRBJ2-3

CDR3 protein: CASSQDWRGSSYNEQFF
clone size: -
V gene: TRBV4-3
J gene: TRBJ2-1

CDR3 protein: CASSGQDTGELFF
clone size: few
V gene: TRBV25-1
J gene: TRBJ2-2

CDR3 protein: CARNHRGVNSPLHF
clone size: few
V gene: TRBV5-1
J gene: TRBJ1-6

CDR3 protein: CASSSGLLNIQYF
clone size: many
V gene: TRBV7-2
J gene: TRBJ2-4

CDR3 protein: CASSSGVDTQYF
clone size: -
V gene: TRBV28
J gene: TRBJ2-3

CDR3 protein: CASSLVGAVGNTIYF
clone size: few
V gene: TRBV7-2
J gene: TRBJ1-3

CDR3 protein: CSARVEAAGQPQHF
clone size: -
V gene: TRBV20-1
J gene: TRBJ1-5

CDR3 protein: CASSLARGPFGTEAFF
clone size: -
V gene: TRBV7-9
J gene: TRBJ1-1

CDR3 protein: CASRSEVGELFF
clone size: few
V gene: TRBV6-5
J gene: TRBJ2-2

CDR3 protein: CASSLPGRGKQETQYF
clone size: many
V gene: TRBV5-4
J gene: TRBJ2-5

CDR3 protein: CASSLAVAGAIETQYF
clone size: many
V gene: TRBV7-6
J gene: TRBJ2-5

CDR3 protein: CAISESAAGGAYNEQFF
clone size: -
V gene: TRBV10-3
J gene: TRBJ2-1

CDR3 protein: CASSPHRRGEQFF
clone size: few
V gene: TRBV11-3
J gene: TRBJ2-1

CDR3 protein: CASTLRTAPDTQYF
clone size: -
V gene: TRBV7-2
J gene: TRBJ2-3

CDR3 protein: CASSRQRLEELFF
clone size: few
V gene: TRBV12-3/TRBV12-4
J gene: TRBJ2-2

CDR3 protein: CASSSHRGAETQYF
clone size: many
V gene: TRBV7-2
J gene: TRBJ2-5

CDR3 protein: CASSFASGRAGELFF
clone size: many
V gene: TRBV7-2
J gene: TRBJ2-2

CDR3 protein: CASSYTGTPNYEQYF
clone size: -
V gene: TRBV6-6
J gene: TRBJ2-7

CDR3 protein: CASSFRGAANYGYTF
clone size: few
V gene: TRBV5-6
J gene: TRBJ1-2

CDR3 protein: CASSLVSGSLAGNNEQFF
clone size: few
V gene: TRBV5-4
J gene: TRBJ2-1

CDR3 protein: CASRQIGQDPQETQYF
clone size: many
V gene: TRBV7-8
J gene: TRBJ2-5

CDR3 protein: CASSLLGGGSSYEQYF
clone size: few
V gene: TRBV6-1
J gene: TRBJ2-7